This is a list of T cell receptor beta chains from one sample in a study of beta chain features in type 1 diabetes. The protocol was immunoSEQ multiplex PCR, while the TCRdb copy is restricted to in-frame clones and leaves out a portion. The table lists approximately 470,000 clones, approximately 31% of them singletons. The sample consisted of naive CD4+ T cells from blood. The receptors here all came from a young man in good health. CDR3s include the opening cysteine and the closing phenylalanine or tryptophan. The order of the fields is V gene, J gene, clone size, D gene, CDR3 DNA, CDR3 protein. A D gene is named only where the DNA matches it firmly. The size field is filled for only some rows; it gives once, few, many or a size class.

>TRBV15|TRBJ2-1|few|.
TGTGCCACCAGCGCAGTGTTGGGGGCTAATGAGCAGTTCTTC
CATSAVLGANEQFF
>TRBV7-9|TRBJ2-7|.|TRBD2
TGTGCCAGCAGCTTTAGCGGGTATACCGACGAGCAGTACTTC
CASSFSGYTDEQYF
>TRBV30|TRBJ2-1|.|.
TGTGCCTGTACCGAGGACAGCTACAATGAGCAGTTCTTC
CACTEDSYNEQFF
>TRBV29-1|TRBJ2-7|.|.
TGCAGCGCTGCTTCTGATTCCTACGAGCAGTACTTC
CSAASDSYEQYF
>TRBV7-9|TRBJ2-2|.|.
TGTGCCAGCAGCTCCAGTTGGAACACCGGGGAGCTGTTTTTT
CASSSSWNTGELFF
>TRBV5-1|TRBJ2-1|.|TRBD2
TGCGCCAGCAGCTTGGATCCAGCGGGAGAGTCCAATGAGCAGTTCTTC
CASSLDPAGESNEQFF
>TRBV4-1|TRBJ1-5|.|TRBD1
TGCGCCAGCAGTCTGGAACAGGGGGGTCAGCCCCAGCATTTT
CASSLEQGGQPQHF
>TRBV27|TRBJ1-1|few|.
TGTGCCAGCAGATTCGCGGGGACGGCGAACACTGAAGCTTTCTTT
CASRFAGTANTEAFF
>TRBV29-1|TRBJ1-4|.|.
TGCAGCGCCGCCCTTAGACAGCTCGAGTCCGAAAAACTGTTTTTT
CSAALRQLESEKLFF
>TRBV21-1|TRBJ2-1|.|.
TGTGCCAGCAGCAAAGACGGTTGCTACAATGAGCAGTTCTTC
CASSKDGCYNEQFF
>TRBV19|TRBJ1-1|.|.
TGTGCCAGTAGTACCCAAGGACAGTTTGAAGCTTTCTTT
CASSTQGQFEAFF
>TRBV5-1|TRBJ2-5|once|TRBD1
TGCGCCAGCAGCTTGGCTCCTGCAGGGGGCCAAGAGACCCAGTACTTC
CASSLAPAGGQETQYF
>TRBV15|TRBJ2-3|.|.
TGTGCCACCAGCAGAGATTCCGCGACTAGAAATACGCAGTATTTT
CATSRDSATRNTQYF
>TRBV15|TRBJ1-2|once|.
TGTGCCACCAGCAGAGGAGGCACGTCCTATGGCTACACCTTC
CATSRGGTSYGYTF
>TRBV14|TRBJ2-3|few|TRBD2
TGTGCCAGCAGCCGGAGTCTACCGGGAGGTACGCAGTATTTT
CASSRSLPGGTQYF
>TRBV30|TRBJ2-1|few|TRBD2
TGTGCCTGGAGTGTTACTAGCGGGTACAATGAGCAGTTCTTC
CAWSVTSGYNEQFF
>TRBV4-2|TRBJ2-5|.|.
TGTGCCAGCAGCCAAGAAGGCAATAGCTACGAGACCCAGTACTTC
CASSQEGNSYETQYF
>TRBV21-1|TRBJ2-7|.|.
TGTGCCAGCAGCAAAGTAAAGCGGGGGACCTCCTACGAGCAGTACTTC
CASSKVKRGTSYEQYF
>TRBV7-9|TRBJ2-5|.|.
TGTGCCAGCAGCTTTGGGTTCGGAGGGGAGACCCAGTACTTC
CASSFGFGGETQYF
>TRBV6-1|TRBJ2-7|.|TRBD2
TGTGCCAGCAGTGAACCTGGACTAGCGGACTACGAGCAGTACTTC
CASSEPGLADYEQYF
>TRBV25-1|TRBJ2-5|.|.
TGTGCCAGCAGTGAGGGTTTAATCGGGAGTGGAGAGACCCAGTACTTC
CASSEGLIGSGETQYF
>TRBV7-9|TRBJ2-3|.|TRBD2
TGTGCCAGCAGCTGGACTAGCACGGATACGCAGTATTTT
CASSWTSTDTQYF
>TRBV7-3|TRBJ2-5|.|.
TGTGCCAGCAGCCCGGACCAGGGTGGCGAGACCCAGTACTTC
CASSPDQGGETQYF
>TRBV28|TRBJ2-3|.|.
TGTGCCAGCATGCAGCGGAAGAAGACAGATACGCAGTATTTT
CASMQRKKTDTQYF
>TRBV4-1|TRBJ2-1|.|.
TGCGCCAGCAGCCAACAGGGGAGGGGGCTCCGGGATGAGCAGTTCTTC
CASSQQGRGLRDEQFF
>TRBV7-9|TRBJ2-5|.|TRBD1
TGTGCCAGCAGCTCGGACAGGGGCCAAGAGACCCAGTACTTC
CASSSDRGQETQYF
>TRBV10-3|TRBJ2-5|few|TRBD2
TGTGCCATCAGTGAGCTAGCGGGCTCCGGGTTAGAGACCCAGTACTTC
CAISELAGSGLETQYF
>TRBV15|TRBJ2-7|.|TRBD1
TGTGCCACCAGCAGAGCCGGGACAGGGTTCGGCGAGCAGTACTTC
CATSRAGTGFGEQYF
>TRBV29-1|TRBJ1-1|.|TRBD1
TGCAGCGGGGACAGGGGGAACACTGAAGCTTTCTTT
CSGDRGNTEAFF
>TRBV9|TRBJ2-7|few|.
TGTGCCAGCAGCGTAGGAAATCAAGGGGAGCAGTACTTC
CASSVGNQGEQYF
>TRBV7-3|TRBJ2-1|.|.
TGTGCCAGCAGCTTAACACGGGAAGCGAATGAGCAGTTCTTC
CASSLTREANEQFF
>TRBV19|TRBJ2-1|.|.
TGTGCCAGTAGTATAGATTCCAGCCGCGGGGAGCAGTTCTTC
CASSIDSSRGEQFF
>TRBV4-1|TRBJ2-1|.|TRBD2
TGCGCCAGCAGCCAGGTACTAGCGGTGGATGAGCAGTTCTTC
CASSQVLAVDEQFF
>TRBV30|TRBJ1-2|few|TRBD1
TGTGCCTGGGGGACAGGGAACTATGGCTACACCTTC
CAWGTGNYGYTF
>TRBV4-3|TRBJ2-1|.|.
TGCGCCAGCAGCCAAGACCCTTCTCTGAGTGAGCAGTTCTTC
CASSQDPSLSEQFF
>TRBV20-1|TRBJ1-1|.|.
TGCAGTGCCTTAGTGAACACTGAAGCTTTCTTT
CSALVNTEAFF
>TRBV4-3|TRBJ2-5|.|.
TGCGCCAGCAGCCAAGTCAGGGTTACCCGACAAGAGACCCAGTACTTC
CASSQVRVTRQETQYF
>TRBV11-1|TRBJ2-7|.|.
TGTGCCAGCAGCTTAGGGCCGGGACTCTCGTCCTACGAGCAGTACTTC
CASSLGPGLSSYEQYF
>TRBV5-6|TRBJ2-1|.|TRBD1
TGTGCCAGCAGCTTCGACCGGGACAGGAGCTACAATGAGCAGTTCTTC
CASSFDRDRSYNEQFF
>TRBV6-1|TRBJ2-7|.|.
TGTGCCAGCAGTGTGGACAGAAACTACGAGCAGTACTTC
CASSVDRNYEQYF
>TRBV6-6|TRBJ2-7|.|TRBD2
TGTGCCAGCAGTTACTCGGGGACTAGCGGAACCTACGAGCAGTACTTC
CASSYSGTSGTYEQYF
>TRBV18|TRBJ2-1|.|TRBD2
TGTGCCAGCTCACCAGGACTAGCGGGAGGAGAGAATGAGCAGTTCTTC
CASSPGLAGGENEQFF
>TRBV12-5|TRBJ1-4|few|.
TGTGCTAGTGGCCGGACGGCTGAAAAACTGTTTTTT
CASGRTAEKLFF
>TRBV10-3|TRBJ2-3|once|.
TGTGCCATCAGTGAGTCGGCAGGGAAACCCAATACGCAGTATTTT
CAISESAGKPNTQYF
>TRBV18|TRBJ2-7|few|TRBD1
TGTGCCAGCTCACCCGGACAGGAGGTGCGCGAGCAGTACTTC
CASSPGQEVREQYF
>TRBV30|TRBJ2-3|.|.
TGTGCCAGCCGAGCGGAGACCACAGATACGCAGTATTTT
CASRAETTDTQYF